Shown below are 31 T cell receptor beta chains from a single sample sequenced in a study of blood T cell repertoires in COVID-19. Clones were sequenced by immunoSEQ multiplex PCR, and TCRdb holds only the in-frame ones, with some missing. The table shows more than 150,000 clones, with around 80% occurring only once. Sequenced input: peripheral blood. Every receptor here comes from a woman aged 60-75 years with acute or convalescent COVID-19.

The chain uses TRBV4-2 and TRBJ2-5; 14 bases map to TRBD2. The CDR3 covers 18 residues. The germline V gene encodes CDR1 LGHNA and CDR2 YNFKEQ. J was trimmed by 0 bases and V by 3 bases; bases with no gene match: 6. The CDR3 DNA reads TGTGCCAGCAGCCAGGGGGGGACTAGCGGGAGATACCAAGAGACCCAGTACTTC. Its translation is CASSQGGTSGRYQETQYF.

V usage is TRBV9 and J usage is TRBJ1-2; 8 bases agree with TRBD1. The CDR3 consists of 12 residues. The ends lost 4 bases at V and 8 bases at J; junction bases unmatched: 4. The germline V gene encodes CDR1 SGDLS and CDR2 YYNGEE. CDR3 coding DNA: TGTGCCAGCAGCTCGGACAGGGAGGGCTACACCTTC. Translation: CASSSDREGYTF.

The rearrangement uses TRBV5-4 and TRBJ1-4; D unclear. This CDR3 spans 15 amino acids. Germline V gives CDR1 SGHNT, CDR2 YYREEE (reference sequence). Trimming cost V 2 bases and J 7 bases, with 15 bases left between them. CDR3 in amino acids: CASSFRQAAGEKLFF. The CDR3, as DNA: TGTGCCAGCAGCTTTCGACAAGCCGCGGGTGAAAAACTGTTTTTT.

This chain joins TRBV28 and TRBJ2-3, with D perhaps matching TRBD2 (5 bases). This CDR3 comprises 15 residues. V lost 7 bases and J 0 bases, leaving 14 bases between the germline ends. CDR1 is MDHEN, CDR2 SYDVKM, per germline. The CDR3 protein is CASIPYGVSTDTQYF. CDR3 bases: TGTGCCAGCATACCCTACGGGGTGAGCACAGATACGCAGTATTTT. The whole variable domain, remainder taken from reference TRBV28 and TRBJ2-3, is DVKVTQSSRYLVKRTGEKVFLECVQDMDHENMFWYRQDPGLGLRLIYFSYDVKMKEKGDIPEGYSVSREKKERFSLILESASTNQTSMYLCASIPYGVSTDTQYFGPGTRLTVL.

This chain links TRBV10-3 with TRBJ1-1; no clear D. The CDR3 is 13 amino acids. The V gene lost 1 base and the J gene lost 11 bases, with 14 bases spanning the gap. Germline V lookup: CDR1 ENHRY, CDR2 SYGVKD. CDR3 sequence: CAISELGSSEAFF. CDR3 in DNA: TGTGCCATCAGTGAGTTGGGCTCATCCGAGGCTTTCTTT.

V usage is TRBV6-1 and J usage is TRBJ1-6; 8 positions agree with TRBD1. Germline V gene lookup returns CDR1 MNHNS and CDR2 SASEGT. This CDR3 has 17 amino acids. Germline trimming cut 4 bases from V and 3 bases from J; bases unmatched to any gene: 8. Written as DNA, the CDR3 is TGTGCCAGCAGTGCAAGACAGGGGCCCATCTATAATTCACCCCTCCACTTT. Its protein product is CASSARQGPIYNSPLHF.

In DNA, the CDR3 is TGTGCCAGCAGAGAAGGGGGAACCGGGGAGCTGTTTTTT. Amino acid sequence: CASREGGTGELFF. The chain carries TRBV7-3 and TRBJ2-2, with D perhaps TRBD1 (6 bases). Deletions cut 6 bases from V and 5 bases from J, with 10 bases between. CDR3 length: 13 amino acids. Germline loops: CDR1 SGHTA, CDR2 FQGTGA.

The genes are TRBV7-2 and TRBJ1-3, with D tentatively TRBD1 (6 bases). The length of the CDR3 is 15 residues. Trimming removed 3 bases from V and 1 base from J, with 10 bases in between. CDR1 and CDR2 (germline): SGHTA, FQGNSA. The CDR3 is CASSFDRRSGNTIYF. The CDR3 nucleotides read TGTGCCAGCAGCTTTGACAGGAGGTCTGGAAACACCATATATTTT. The variable domain in full, with the rest retrieved from reference TRBV7-2 and TRBJ1-3, is GAGVSQSPSNKVTEKGKDVELRCDPISGHTALYWYRQSLGQGLEFLIYFQGNSAPDKSGLPSDRFSAERTGGSVSTLTIQRTQQEDSAVYLCASSFDRRSGNTIYFGEGSWLTVV.

V is TRBV2 and J is TRBJ2-1, with unresolved D. The germline CDR1 and CDR2 sequences are SNHLY and FYNNEI. Deletions cut 7 bases from V and 6 bases from J, with 16 bases between. The length of the CDR3 is 14 residues. Here the CDR3 DNA reads TGTGCCAGCAATGAGTGGGCAGCCACCAATGAGCAGTTCTTC. Amino acid sequence: CASNEWAATNEQFF.

The chain uses TRBV7-2 and TRBJ1-2; the match to TRBD1 covers 10 bases. The CDR3 length is 16 residues. Trimming cost V 4 bases and J 4 bases; bases outside gene matches: 9. CDR1 and CDR2 from the germline V gene are SGHTA and FQGNSA. CDR3 sequence: CASSSDRGAISYGYTF. CDR3 coding DNA: TGTGCCAGCAGCTCGGACAGGGGGGCTATTTCCTATGGCTACACCTTC.

The chain uses TRBV6-4 and TRBJ2-3; TRBD2 matches at 8 bases. The CDR3 is 15 residues long. The ends lost 5 bases at V and 2 bases at J; junction bases unmatched: 6. Germline CDR1 MRHNA, CDR2 SNTAGT. The CDR3 sequence is CASSSGGGTTDTQYF. DNA of the CDR3: TGTGCCAGCAGTTCCGGGGGGGGGACCACAGATACGCAGTATTTT.

The V and J genes are TRBV23-1 and TRBJ2-7; 9 nucleotides align to TRBD1. TRBV23-1 is given ORF status, its function remaining uncertain. CDR3 length: 18 amino acids. With 0 bases clipped from V and 2 bases from J, the junction kept 11 bases outside the gene matches. CDR3: CASSQSGAPGQGTYEQYF. CDR3 DNA: TGCGCCAGCAGTCAATCGGGTGCTCCGGGACAGGGAACCTACGAGCAGTACTTC.

This clone appeared once. The rearrangement uses TRBV27 and TRBJ2-3; no clear D gene. This CDR3 is built from 16 residues. V lost 4 bases to trimming and J lost 2 bases, with 16 bases between them. Germline CDR1 is MNHEY and CDR2 is SMNVEV (reference sequence). CDR3 amino acids: CASSSTNLQNTDTQYF. Written as DNA, the CDR3 is TGTGCCAGCAGTTCCACCAACTTACAGAACACAGATACGCAGTATTTT.

The chain joins TRBV7-6 to TRBJ1-1; weak D call: TRBD1 (6 bases). CDR3 length: 14 amino acids. Trimming removed 5 bases at V and 0 bases at J, with 10 bases between. The germline V gene encodes CDR1 SGHVS and CDR2 FNYEAQ. CDR3: CASSRTDMNTEAFF. The CDR3 DNA follows: TGTGCCAGCAGCCGGACAGATATGAACACTGAAGCTTTCTTT.

V gene TRBV5-4 combines with J gene TRBJ2-5; perhaps TRBD2 as D (6 bases). V lost 0 bases and J 9 bases, leaving 12 bases between the germline ends. This CDR3 contains 13 residues. Germline V gene sequence: CDR1 SGHNT, CDR2 YYREEE (reference sequence). In DNA, the CDR3 is TGTGCCAGCAGCTTGGTAGTAGGCGGGGCCCAGTACTTC. It encodes CASSLVVGGAQYF.

The chain couples TRBV12-3 or TRBV12-4 to TRBJ2-7; perhaps TRBD2 as D (6 bases). Trimming stripped 5 bases from V and 5 bases from J, with 13 bases between. The CDR3 runs to 13 residues. CDR3: CASSPSTRNEQYF. The CDR3 nucleotides are TGTGCCAGCAGTCCATCGACTAGAAACGAGCAGTACTTC.

V is TRBV27 and J is TRBJ2-1, with 8 bases that match TRBD2. The CDR3 has 17 amino acids. CDR1 MNHEY and CDR2 SMNVEV come from the germline V gene (reference sequence). Trimming removed 2 bases from V and 6 bases from J; junction bases left unmatched: 12. The CDR3 DNA reads as TGTGCCAGCAGTTTACTAGCGGGCTGGGAAGGAGTCAATGAGCAGTTCTTC. It is translated as CASSLLAGWEGVNEQFF.

The rearrangement joins TRBV10-3 to TRBJ2-7; 8 bases agree with TRBD1. Trimming cost V 4 bases and J 0 bases; bases outside gene matches: 17. From germline, CDR1 is ENHRY and CDR2 SYGVKD. The CDR3 contains 19 residues. The CDR3 coding sequence is TGTGCCATCAGTGCGACAGGGGAAGGACCCCAAAGGAGCTCCTACGAGCAGTACTTC. It is translated as CAISATGEGPQRSSYEQYF.

This chain joins TRBV18 and TRBJ1-3; D remains unclear. This CDR3 has 18 residues. Germline values: CDR1 KGHSH, CDR2 LQKENI. The V end lost 3 bases, the J end lost 0 bases, and 18 bases lay between the germline ends. CDR3 DNA: TGTGCCAGCTCACCCATTTCCAAGGCGGGTGGCTCTGGAAACACCATATATTTT. Translating gives CASSPISKAGGSGNTIYF.

The genes are TRBV7-2 and TRBJ1-4; D is ambiguous. The germline V and J ends were trimmed by 1 base and 0 bases, with 9 bases remaining between them. This CDR3 comprises 16 residues. Germline assignment: CDR1 SGHTA and CDR2 FQGNSA. Here the CDR3 reads CASSLVGGATNEKLFF. In DNA form, the CDR3 reads TGTGCCAGCAGCTTAGTTGGCGGAGCAACTAATGAAAAACTGTTTTTT.

V gene TRBV19 combines with J gene TRBJ2-4; 8 nucleotides agree with TRBD2. Trimming at V came to 2 bases and at J to 0 bases, leaving 3 bases not matched to a gene. Germline CDR1 reads LNHDA; CDR2 reads SQIVND (reference sequence). This CDR3 contains 16 residues. Written as DNA, the CDR3 is TGTGCCAGTAGTATAATGGGGACTAGAGCCAAAAACATTCAGTACTTC. Amino acids: CASSIMGTRAKNIQYF.

The chain combines TRBV9 with TRBJ1-2; tentative D call: TRBD1 (6 bases). This CDR3 is 17 amino acids long. V dropped 0 bases and J dropped 5 bases, with 20 bases sitting between them. Germline assignment: CDR1 SGDLS and CDR2 YYNGEE. CDR3 region: CASSVDPYGTSVYGYTF. The DNA for the CDR3 is TGTGCCAGCAGCGTAGATCCCTACGGGACAAGCGTTTATGGCTACACCTTC.

CDR3 loop: CASSEDRTVYGYTF. The CDR3 region has the DNA TGTGCCAGCAGTGAAGACAGGACCGTCTATGGCTACACCTTC. The V and J genes are TRBV6-1 and TRBJ1-2; D is possibly TRBD1 (5 bases). The CDR3 spans 14 residues. CDR1 and CDR2 from the germline V gene are MNHNS and SASEGT. V shed 1 base and J shed 4 bases, with 10 bases lying between them.

The V and J genes are TRBV5-5 and TRBJ1-1; 10 positions match TRBD1. CDR1 is SGHKS, CDR2 YYEKEE, per germline (reference sequence). The ends lost 3 bases at V and 11 bases at J; junction bases unmatched: 13. This CDR3 has 15 amino acids. The CDR3 DNA is TGTGCCAGCAGCTCTTCGGGACAGGGGATAATCGGCGCTTTCTTT. Encoded protein: CASSSSGQGIIGAFF.

The V call is TRBV7-3, the J call TRBJ1-2, with 8 bases lining up with TRBD1. CDR1 and CDR2 (germline): SGHTA, FQGTGA. V shed 1 base, J shed 8 bases, and the junction held 6 bases outside the gene matches. CDR3 length: 14 residues. The CDR3 DNA follows: TGTGCCAGCAGCTTAATGCCAGGGGGCGACGGCTACACCTTC. It codes for CASSLMPGGDGYTF.

The chain links TRBV3-1 (or the pseudogene TRBV3-2) to TRBJ1-1; 7 bases are shared with TRBD1. J was trimmed by 1 base and V by 3 bases; bases with no gene match: 2. Per germline, CDR1 LGHDT and CDR2 YNNKEL (reference sequence). The CDR3 covers 14 residues. The CDR3 sequence: CASSHWDRNTEAFF. The CDR3 nucleotides are TGTGCCAGCAGCCACTGGGACAGGAACACTGAAGCTTTCTTT.

The chain has TRBV2 and TRBJ1-1, with TRBD1 matching over 8 bases. This CDR3 comprises 12 residues. Germline V gene data show CDR1 as SNHLY and CDR2 as FYNNEI. The ends lost 6 bases at V and 10 bases at J; junction bases unmatched: 7. CDR3 protein: CASRQGGLGAFF. CDR3 in DNA: TGTGCCAGCAGACAGGGGGGCTTAGGAGCTTTCTTT.

The chain employs TRBV7-2 and TRBJ1-1; TRBD1 matches 9 bases. This CDR3 is 16 amino acids long. Trimming at V came to 5 bases and at J to 5 bases, leaving 12 bases not matched to a gene. Germline CDR1 SGHTA, CDR2 FQGNSA. Here the CDR3 reads CASSQTGGFFGTEAFF. The CDR3 DNA follows: TGTGCCAGCAGCCAGACAGGGGGGTTCTTTGGAACTGAAGCTTTCTTT. The entire variable domain, with the rest obtained from reference TRBV7-2 and TRBJ1-1, is as follows: GAGVSQSPSNKVTEKGKDVELRCDPISGHTALYWYRQSLGQGLEFLIYFQGNSAPDKSGLPSDRFSAERTGGSVSTLTIQRTQQEDSAVYLCASSQTGGFFGTEAFFGQGTRLTVV.

This chain connects TRBV10-3 to TRBJ1-1; D not resolved. Trimming left V 8 bases short and J 6 bases short, with 13 bases between. From germline, CDR1 is ENHRY and CDR2 SYGVKD. CDR3 size: 12 residues. CDR3 region: CAIGLGGAEAFF. The CDR3 DNA is TGTGCCATCGGACTGGGAGGTGCTGAAGCTTTCTTT.

The CDR3 reads CASSAGQGGTYEQYF. In nucleotides, the CDR3 is TGTGCCAGCTCAGCAGGACAGGGGGGAACCTACGAGCAGTACTTC. The V call is TRBV18, the J call TRBJ2-7, with 10 nucleotides matching TRBD1. The CDR3 is made up of 15 amino acids. The J segment lost 2 bases and the V segment lost 5 bases, leaving 6 bases of the junction unmatched. Germline V lookup: CDR1 KGHSH, CDR2 LQKENI.

The genes are TRBV30 and TRBJ1-1; no clear D gene. V was cut by 4 bases and J by 0 bases, with 9 bases left in between. The CDR3 has 13 residues. CDR1 and CDR2 from the germline V gene are GTSNPN and SVGIG (reference sequence). The CDR3 sequence: CAWTNSLNTEAFF. The CDR3, as DNA: TGTGCCTGGACCAACAGCTTGAACACTGAAGCTTTCTTT.